What follows are 28 T cell receptor beta chains derived from one specimen sequenced in a study of T cell clonotyping in hematopoietic cell transplantation. Repertoires were generated with immunoSEQ multiplex PCR, while TCRdb's copy carries only in-frame clones and drops some. The data show approximately 5,700 clones, with around 76% seen just once and 20% to 25% held by the top ten. The source was peripheral blood mononuclear cells, collected 100 days after allogeneic stem cell transplant. The origin of the receptors is a male patient aged 55 to 69 who had an allogeneic stem cell transplant, so T cells may come from the graft donor. Some clones in this sample may be carry-over from other donors' samples.

Only a few counts were recorded for this clone. This sequence joins TRBV7-3 and TRBJ2-1; D remains unclear. Trimming removed 1 base at V and 7 bases at J, with 8 bases between. CDR1 is SGHTA, CDR2 FQGTGA, per germline. This CDR3 has 13 amino acids. CDR3 sequence: CASSLIHLNEQFF. Here the CDR3 DNA reads TGTGCCAGCAGCTTAATCCACCTTAATGAGCAGTTCTTC. Full variable domain (outside the CDR3, taken from reference TRBV7-3 and TRBJ2-1): GAGVSQTPSNKVTEKGKYVELRCDPISGHTALYWYRQSLGQGPEFLIYFQGTGAADDSGLPNDRFFAVRPEGSVSTLKIQRTERGDSAVYLCASSLIHLNEQFFGPGTRLTVL.

This chain uses TRBV2 with TRBJ1-2; D unclear. Per the germline V gene, CDR1 is SNHLY and CDR2 is FYNNEI. The CDR3 totals 13 residues. Trimming cost V 7 bases and J 4 bases, with 13 bases left between them. This CDR3 is CASTERQIYGYTF. For the CDR3, the DNA is TGTGCCAGCACCGAGAGGCAGATCTATGGCTACACCTTC.

This chain links TRBV29-1 with TRBJ1-2, with D unresolved. Trimming stripped 0 bases from V and 5 bases from J, with 13 bases between. Germline-derived CDR1 and CDR2 are SQVTM and ANQGSEA. CDR3 length equals 14 residues. CDR3 nucleotide sequence: TGCAGCGTTGAAGAAGTAGGGTTCGGGTATGGCTACACCTTC. It encodes CSVEEVGFGYGYTF.

The chain recombines TRBV6-5 with TRBJ1-2; D gene unclear. Trimming removed 4 bases at V and 8 bases at J, with 20 bases between. Germline V gives CDR1 MNHEY, CDR2 SVGAGI. The CDR3 loop spans 15 amino acids. Here the CDR3 DNA reads TGTGCCAGCAGTTCACCGTATGGGCCGCCTTGGGGCTACACCTTC. Translating it yields CASSSPYGPPWGYTF.

V gene TRBV5-1 combines with J gene TRBJ1-6; no clear D gene. This CDR3 is built from 15 residues. Trimming cost V 5 bases and J 6 bases, with 15 bases left between them. Germline assignment: CDR1 SGHRS and CDR2 YFSETQ. This CDR3 reads CASRVRTQPNSPLHF. CDR3 nucleotides: TGCGCCAGCAGAGTGAGGACCCAACCTAATTCACCCCTCCACTTT. Drawing the rest from reference TRBV5-1 and TRBJ1-6, the complete variable domain is KAGVTQTPRYLIKTRGQQVTLSCSPISGHRSVSWYQQTPGQGLQFLFEYFSETQRNKGNFPGRFSGRQFSNSRSEMNVSTLELGDSALYLCASRVRTQPNSPLHFGNGTRLTVT.

The chain links TRBV11-2 to TRBJ1-3; D is uncertain. This CDR3 region has 16 residues. The germline V and J ends were trimmed by 3 bases and 2 bases, with 14 bases remaining between them. Germline assignment: CDR1 SGHAT and CDR2 FQNNGV. The CDR3 protein is CASSFGPLGAGNTIYF. The CDR3, as DNA: TGTGCCAGCAGCTTCGGTCCCTTGGGAGCTGGAAACACCATATATTTT.

This rearrangement joins TRBV10-3 to TRBJ1-3; 7 bases agree with TRBD1. Trimming removed 6 bases from V and 3 bases from J; junction bases left unmatched: 11. The germline gives CDR1 ENHRY, CDR2 SYGVKD. The CDR3 length is 16 residues. The CDR3 sequence: CAISVRTGLGGNTIYF. In DNA form, the CDR3 reads TGTGCCATCAGCGTTAGGACAGGCCTAGGTGGAAACACCATATATTTT.

This clone came up once. The J gene is TRBJ2-2, the V gene TRBV7-2; unclear D gene. In germline, CDR1 is SGHTA, CDR2 FQGNSA. The CDR3 is made up of 12 amino acids. V shed 1 base and J shed 6 bases, with 3 bases lying between them. This CDR3 is CASSLGSGELFF. The DNA for the CDR3 is TGTGCCAGCAGCTTAGGATCCGGGGAGCTGTTTTTT. The complete variable domain, with remaining parts taken from reference TRBV7-2 and TRBJ2-2, reads GAGVSQSPSNKVTEKGKDVELRCDPISGHTALYWYRQSLGQGLEFLIYFQGNSAPDKSGLPSDRFSAERTGGSVSTLTIQRTQQEDSAVYLCASSLGSGELFFGEGSRLTVL.

The chain is built from TRBV5-4 and TRBJ2-5, with TRBD1 matching 7 bases. Germline lookup yields CDR1 SGHNT and CDR2 YYREEE (reference sequence). CDR3 length equals 13 residues. V lost 5 bases, J lost 4 bases, and 5 bases stayed unmatched. The CDR3 DNA follows: TGTGCCAGCAGGGACAGGTTGGGAGAGACCCAGTACTTC. Its translation: CASRDRLGETQYF.

This clone rates as large (0.1 to 1%). The V gene is TRBV7-2, the J gene TRBJ2-7; either TRBD1 or TRBD2 may fit D (6 bases each). The CDR3 covers 14 residues. Germline-derived CDR1 and CDR2 are SGHTA and FQGNSA. Trimming took off 5 bases at V and 5 bases at J, with 16 bases between the two ends. This chain's CDR3 is CASSIGGGTNEQYF. CDR3 bases: TGTGCCAGCAGCATAGGAGGGGGTACGAACGAGCAGTACTTC.

The J gene is TRBJ2-3, the V gene TRBV2, with a weak D call TRBD1 (6 bases). The CDR3 contains 15 residues. V lost 10 bases and J lost 0, with 17 bases in between. Germline V CDR1 and CDR2: SNHLY, FYNNEI. The CDR3 sequence is CANRRTATSTDTQYF. Here the CDR3 DNA reads TGTGCCAACAGGCGGACAGCCACTAGCACAGATACGCAGTATTTT.

The chain uses TRBV4-3 and TRBJ1-2; tentative D call: TRBD1 (6 bases). Trimming stripped 4 bases from V and 4 bases from J, with 13 bases between. The CDR3 length is 14 residues. Per germline, CDR1 LGHNA and CDR2 YSLEER. CDR3 bases: TGCGCCAGCAGCCGGGCCGACAGGACCTATGGCTACACCTTC. The encoded protein is CASSRADRTYGYTF.

This chain uses TRBV2 with TRBJ1-5, with D uncertain. This CDR3 is 14 amino acids long. The germline V gene encodes CDR1 SNHLY and CDR2 FYNNEI. V dropped 5 bases and J dropped 0 bases, with 8 bases sitting between them. CDR3 protein: CASSREYSNQPQHF. CDR3 sequence (DNA): TGTGCCAGCAGTAGGGAGTATAGCAATCAGCCCCAGCATTTT.

The chain joins TRBV27 to TRBJ2-2; 9 bases agree with TRBD1. There are 17 residues in the CDR3. Germline values: CDR1 MNHEY, CDR2 SMNVEV (reference sequence). V was clipped by 4 bases and J by 0 bases; unmatched bases: 6. The CDR3 protein is CASSSGQGSPNTGELFF. For the CDR3, the DNA is TGTGCCAGCAGTTCCGGACAGGGGTCGCCGAACACCGGGGAGCTGTTTTTT.

This chain links TRBV9 with TRBJ2-3, with TRBD2 identical over 7 bases. V lost 7 bases and J lost 1; bases outside the gene matches: 12. Per the germline V gene, CDR1 is SGDLS and CDR2 is YYNGEE. The CDR3 totals 16 residues. The CDR3, as DNA: TGTGCCAGCTCCAGCGGGATTAATGAAGGCACAGATACGCAGTATTTT. It is translated as CASSSGINEGTDTQYF.

The chain links TRBV10-1 to TRBJ1-1; 8 bases agree with TRBD1. V dropped 6 bases and J dropped 0; count of bases not matched to a gene: 3. In germline, CDR1 is WNHNN, CDR2 SYGVQD (reference sequence). This CDR3 spans 14 amino acids. CDR3: CASRRQGMNTEAFF. The CDR3 DNA is TGCGCCAGCAGAAGACAGGGGATGAACACTGAAGCTTTCTTT.

In nucleotides, the CDR3 is TGTGCCTGGGGGAAGCTTAGCAATCAGCCCCAGCATTTT. Its translation is CAWGKLSNQPQHF. The chain carries TRBV30 and TRBJ1-5; no firm D call. Germline CDR1 GTSNPN, CDR2 SVGIG (reference sequence). V was cut by 5 bases and J by 0 bases, with 8 bases left in between. This CDR3 region has 13 residues.

The CDR3 loop is CAWSALDRPINTEAFF. The CDR3 nucleotides are TGTGCCTGGAGTGCCCTGGACAGGCCGATCAACACTGAAGCTTTCTTT. The chain is built from TRBV30 and TRBJ1-1, with 7 bases aligning to TRBD1. This CDR3 is built from 16 residues. Germline lookup yields CDR1 GTSNPN and CDR2 SVGIG (reference sequence). The V gene end was trimmed by 1 base and the J gene end by 2 bases; junction bases not matched to a gene: 10.

This chain uses TRBV18 with TRBJ1-1, with D unclear. V lost 6 bases and J lost 2, with 10 bases in between. This CDR3 is built from 13 residues. The germline V gene encodes CDR1 KGHSH and CDR2 LQKENI. The CDR3, as DNA: TGTGCCAGCTCCGTACAAAGTAACACTGAAGCTTTCTTT. It specifies CASSVQSNTEAFF.

V usage is TRBV6-6 and J usage is TRBJ1-1; no clear D gene. The CDR3 length is 14 residues. Germline values: CDR1 MNHNY, CDR2 SVGAGI (reference sequence). V lost 6 bases to trimming and J lost 2 bases, with 13 bases between them. The CDR3 DNA follows: TGTGCCAGCAGCGGGATGTTATTCAACACTGAAGCTTTCTTT. This gives the protein CASSGMLFNTEAFF.

The chain links TRBV19 to TRBJ2-1; 7 bases match TRBD2. In germline, CDR1 is LNHDA, CDR2 SQIVND (reference sequence). J lost 2 bases, V lost 6 bases, and 4 bases had no gene match. The CDR3 length is 14 residues. CDR3 sequence reads: CASSAGATYNEQFF. In DNA form, the CDR3 reads TGTGCCAGTAGCGCGGGAGCCACCTACAATGAGCAGTTCTTC.

In its sample, this clone was seen a few times. The chain combines TRBV2 with TRBJ2-1; 14 bases are shared with TRBD2. The CDR3 covers 18 residues. Germline trimming cut 10 bases from V and 7 bases from J; bases unmatched to any gene: 18. Germline V gene lookup returns CDR1 SNHLY and CDR2 FYNNEI. The CDR3 sequence is CATLHPGTSGSPWNEQFF. The DNA for the CDR3 is TGTGCCACCCTTCACCCCGGGACTAGCGGGAGTCCGTGGAATGAGCAGTTCTTC.

This rearrangement joins TRBV6-6 to TRBJ2-7; 8 bases fit TRBD2. CDR1 is MNHNY and CDR2 is SVGAGI in the germline V gene (reference sequence). The V and J ends lost 6 bases and 3 bases, in that order; junction bases with no gene match: 4. This CDR3 comprises 13 residues. CDR3 amino acids: CASSILADYEQYF. DNA of the CDR3: TGTGCCAGCAGCATACTAGCGGACTACGAGCAGTACTTC.

This clone has just one count. V and J are TRBV7-2 and TRBJ2-3, with TRBD2 identical over 10 bases. The CDR3 spans 18 residues. Germline V lookup: CDR1 SGHTA, CDR2 FQGNSA. Trimming took 3 bases from V and 2 from J; bases not matched to a gene: 11. The CDR3 nucleotides are TGTGCCAGCAGCTTTCCCTCGGGAAGCGGGAGGGCCACAGATACGCAGTATTTT. This sequence encodes CASSFPSGSGRATDTQYF.

This sequence joins TRBV15 and TRBJ2-1; D may correspond to TRBD1 or TRBD2 (5 bases each). The CDR3 has 13 amino acids. Trimming pared 5 bases from V and 4 bases from J, leaving 9 bases between. Germline CDR1 and CDR2: LNHNV and YYDKDF (reference sequence). Written as DNA, the CDR3 is TGTGCCACCAGCGGGGACGGTTACAATGAGCAGTTCTTC. This gives the protein CATSGDGYNEQFF.

The chain carries TRBV30 and TRBJ1-1, with D perhaps matching TRBD1 (5 bases). Germline V gene data show CDR1 as GTSNPN and CDR2 as SVGIG (reference sequence). The CDR3 is 13 residues long. V dropped 2 bases and J dropped 1 base, with 8 bases sitting between them. The CDR3 DNA sequence: TGTGCCTGGAGTCAGGGACCGAACACTGAAGCTTTCTTT. Translation: CAWSQGPNTEAFF.

The chain joins TRBV28 to TRBJ1-5; 9 bases are a match to TRBD1. The V gene's germline CDR1 is MDHEN and CDR2 SYDVKM. The V gene end was trimmed by 4 bases and the J gene end by 3 bases; junction bases not matched to a gene: 7. The CDR3 totals 16 residues. In nucleotides, the CDR3 is TGTGCCAGCAGTTCGACAGGGGGTCTCTCCAATCAGCCCCAGCATTTT. Amino acid sequence: CASSSTGGLSNQPQHF.

The V call is TRBV6-1, the J call TRBJ2-3; no definite D call. This CDR3 is built from 13 residues. Per germline, CDR1 MNHNS and CDR2 SASEGT. Trimming removed 10 bases at V and 5 bases at J, with 16 bases between. CDR3 region: CAILSRRGDTQYF. In nucleotides, the CDR3 is TGTGCCATCCTGAGCCGTCGCGGAGATACGCAGTATTTT.